The clone carrying this TCR beta chain was counted between two and nine times. Its specificity is unknown. A read error is possible here, since a much larger clone lies one base away. TCRdb processed the RT-PCR reads anew with MiXCR; each CDR3 protein has one entry. The table has more than 150,000 distinct CDR3 sequences, about 9% seen once; the top ten hold approximately 11%. The data were obtained in a study of response to subunit inactivated influenza vaccine. Study-level findings and limits: Each seasonal influenza vaccination, the authors suggested, recruits few new T cells.

The CDR3 totals 13 residues. Trimming shortened V by 4 bases and J by 1 base, and 4 bases separated the two germline ends. Germline V lookup: CDR1 MNHEY, CDR2 SVGEGT. This TCR was recovered from a man aged 45 to 65 who received an inactivated influenza vaccine. The rearrangement joins TRBV6-2 or TRBV6-3 to TRBJ2-2; no firm D call. Material: non-naive T cells sorted from PBMCs, obtained on the day of vaccination. DNA for the CDR3: TGTGCCAGCAGTTGGAGGAACACCGGGGAGCTGTTTTTT. Its protein product is CASSWRNTGELFF.